Listed below are T cell receptor beta chains from one sample, sequenced in a study of human T cells and chemical hapten exposure. TCRdb reprocessed the RACE reads via MiXCR and lists one record per CDR3 protein. In the table there are about 380,000 distinct CDR3 sequences, 4.8% of which are singletons. The material was whole blood, obtained in connection with sensitization to the hapten diphenylcyclopropenone (DPC). The source is a woman between 45 and 60 years old with alopecia areata. Some clones in this sample may be carry-over from other donors' samples. The CDR3 runs from the conserved cysteine through the conserved F or W. A D gene is named only where the DNA matches it firmly. Expanded clones are given a class, and other clones once, few, many or no size at all.

J: TRBJ1-2; D: TRBD1; size: many; V: TRBV12-3/TRBV12-4; CDR3: CASSLQGAGGYTF; DNA: TGTGCCAGCAGTCTGCAGGGGGCCGGTGGCTACACCTTC
J: TRBJ1-2; D: TRBD1; size: few; V: TRBV5-6; CDR3: CASSVDRDGYTF; DNA: TGTGCCAGCAGCGTGGACAGGGATGGCTACACCTTC
J: TRBJ2-2; D: TRBD2; size: few; V: TRBV20-1; CDR3: CSARDTPGRGGTGELFF; DNA: TGCAGTGCTAGAGATACGCCCGGGAGGGGGGGAACCGGGGAGCTGTTTTTT
J: TRBJ2-3; D: TRBD2; size: -; V: TRBV7-9; CDR3: CASSSRLAGERDTQYF; DNA: TGTGCCAGCAGCTCCAGACTAGCGGGAGAGAGAGATACGCAGTATTTT
J: TRBJ1-6; D: -; size: many; V: TRBV6-5; CDR3: CASSTGRQGNSPLHF; DNA: TGTGCCAGCAGTACAGGGCGTCAGGGAAATTCACCCCTCCACTTT
J: TRBJ2-1; D: -; size: many; V: TRBV28; CDR3: CASGLPRGQGQFF; DNA: TGTGCCAGCGGACTCCCAAGGGGACAAGGGCAGTTCTTC
J: TRBJ1-1; D: -; size: many; V: TRBV5-1; CDR3: CASSLAISSRGDTEAFF; DNA: TGCGCCAGCAGCTTGGCCATAAGTAGCAGGGGAGACACTGAAGCTTTCTTT
J: TRBJ2-3; D: TRBD2; size: many; V: TRBV5-1; CDR3: CASSRGGRDTQYF; DNA: TGCGCCAGCAGCCGGGGGGGGCGCGATACGCAGTATTTT
J: TRBJ1-1; D: -; size: many; V: TRBV2; CDR3: CASHGGFGAFF; DNA: TGTGCCAGCCATGGTGGGTTTGGAGCTTTCTTT
J: TRBJ2-7; D: -; size: few; V: TRBV20-1; CDR3: CSARGQEVYEQYF; DNA: TGCAGTGCTAGAGGGCAAGAAGTATACGAGCAGTACTTC
J: TRBJ1-1; D: -; size: -; V: TRBV7-7; CDR3: CASSPSRFAEAFF; DNA: TGTGCCAGCAGCCCATCTCGGTTCGCTGAAGCTTTCTTT
J: TRBJ1-1; D: -; size: many; V: TRBV18; CDR3: CASSSPLETEAFF; DNA: TGTGCCAGCTCTAGCCCCCTTGAGACTGAAGCTTTCTTT
J: TRBJ2-3; D: -; size: few; V: TRBV2; CDR3: CAREDTDTQYF; DNA: TGTGCCAGGGAGGATACCGATACGCAGTATTTT
J: TRBJ2-1; D: -; size: -; V: TRBV3-1; CDR3: CASSPRLYNEQFF; DNA: TGTGCCAGCAGCCCCAGACTCTACAATGAGCAGTTCTTC
J: TRBJ2-1; D: TRBD2; size: many; V: TRBV6-6; CDR3: CASSYSRAGGVDNEQFF; DNA: TGTGCCAGCAGTTACTCGCGAGCGGGAGGGGTCGACAATGAGCAGTTCTTC
J: TRBJ1-2; D: -; size: many; V: TRBV6-1; CDR3: CASSVPPSRANYGYTF; DNA: TGTGCCAGCAGTGTTCCCCCATCCAGAGCTAACTATGGCTACACCTTC
J: TRBJ1-5; D: -; size: many; V: TRBV5-1; CDR3: CASGGTGGDQPQHF; DNA: TGCGCCAGCGGGGGCACTGGGGGCGATCAGCCCCAGCATTTT
J: TRBJ1-1; D: -; size: -; V: TRBV20-1; CDR3: CSALNWNTEAFF; DNA: TGCAGTGCCCTTAATTGGAACACTGAAGCTTTCTTT
J: TRBJ1-2; D: -; size: many; V: TRBV29-1; CDR3: CSVEQRNPYGYTF; DNA: TGCAGCGTTGAACAGCGAAACCCCTATGGCTACACCTTC
J: TRBJ1-5; D: -; size: many; V: TRBV12-3/TRBV12-4; CDR3: CASRQEGRWRGNQPQHF; DNA: TGTGCCAGCAGACAAGAGGGACGGTGGCGGGGCAATCAGCCCCAGCATTTT
J: TRBJ2-1; D: -; size: -; V: TRBV9; CDR3: CASSGAQVNEQFF; DNA: TGTGCCAGCAGCGGCGCGCAGGTCAATGAGCAGTTCTTC
J: TRBJ2-3; D: -; size: few; V: TRBV7-2; CDR3: CASTLSGASTDTQYF; DNA: TGTGCCAGCACCCTCTCCGGAGCCAGCACAGATACGCAGTATTTT
J: TRBJ2-7; D: -; size: many; V: TRBV14; CDR3: CASSQLGEQYF; DNA: TGTGCCAGCAGCCAACTGGGGGAGCAGTACTTC
J: TRBJ2-1; D: TRBD2; size: many; V: TRBV28; CDR3: CASSLYLAGGLRNEQFF; DNA: TGTGCCAGCAGTTTATATCTAGCGGGAGGACTTAGGAATGAGCAGTTCTTC
J: TRBJ1-5; D: -; size: few; V: TRBV30; CDR3: CAVGAGELGNQPQHF; DNA: TGTGCGGTTGGAGCCGGAGAACTAGGCAATCAGCCCCAGCATTTT
J: TRBJ1-2; D: TRBD1; size: -; V: TRBV27; CDR3: CASSLLGQGSGYTF; DNA: TGTGCCAGCAGTTTGCTGGGACAGGGGTCTGGCTACACCTTC
J: TRBJ1-5; D: -; size: -; V: TRBV7-2; CDR3: CASSLRPELQPQHF; DNA: TGTGCCAGCAGCTTACGACCGGAACTACAGCCCCAGCATTTT
J: TRBJ2-7; D: TRBD1; size: -; V: TRBV12-3/TRBV12-4; CDR3: CASTLDRGSEQYF; DNA: TGTGCCAGCACTCTAGACAGGGGGAGCGAGCAGTACTTC
J: TRBJ1-2; D: -; size: few; V: TRBV20-1; CDR3: CSARARGVGYTF; DNA: TGCAGTGCTAGAGCGCGGGGGGTTGGCTACACCTTC
J: TRBJ2-1; D: -; size: many; V: TRBV7-9; CDR3: CASSRRDEQFF; DNA: TGTGCCAGCAGCCGACGGGATGAGCAGTTCTTC
J: TRBJ1-1; D: -; size: few; V: TRBV29-1; CDR3: CSVAGGRTEAFF; DNA: TGCAGCGTTGCGGGGGGGAGGACTGAAGCTTTCTTT
J: TRBJ1-4; D: -; size: -; V: TRBV7-9; CDR3: CASSLQVGEKLFF; DNA: TGTGCCAGCAGCTTACAGGTCGGGGAAAAACTGTTTTTT
J: TRBJ1-4; D: -; size: few; V: TRBV21-1; CDR3: CASSKAVQGFNEKLFF; DNA: TGTGCCAGCAGCAAGGCAGTCCAGGGATTTAATGAAAAACTGTTTTTT
J: TRBJ2-7; D: -; size: few; V: TRBV12-5; CDR3: CASGLVREQGHEQYF; DNA: TGTGCTAGTGGTTTGGTAAGGGAACAGGGCCACGAGCAGTACTTC
J: TRBJ1-6; D: -; size: few; V: TRBV12-3/TRBV12-4; CDR3: CASRSGMGGSPLHF; DNA: TGTGCCAGCAGATCAGGGATGGGTGGTTCACCCCTCCACTTT
J: TRBJ1-2; D: TRBD1; size: many; V: TRBV6-5; CDR3: CASSYSLTGANYGYTF; DNA: TGTGCCAGCAGTTACTCCCTGACAGGGGCCAACTATGGCTACACCTTC
J: TRBJ2-3; D: TRBD2; size: -; V: TRBV3-1; CDR3: CASSQDLGLARQYF; DNA: TGTGCCAGCAGCCAAGATCTGGGACTAGCGAGACAGTATTTT
J: TRBJ1-1; D: TRBD1; size: many; V: TRBV5-1; CDR3: CASSLGTGLTEAFF; DNA: TGCGCCAGCAGCTTGGGGACAGGCCTCACTGAAGCTTTCTTT
J: TRBJ2-5; D: TRBD1; size: many; V: TRBV12-5; CDR3: CASGWDSSQETQYF; DNA: TGTGCTAGTGGCTGGGACAGCAGTCAAGAGACCCAGTACTTC
J: TRBJ1-1; D: -; size: many; V: TRBV7-6; CDR3: CASSLVSGGTEAFF; DNA: TGTGCCAGCAGCTTAGTGTCCGGAGGAACTGAAGCTTTCTTT
J: TRBJ2-5; D: TRBD1; size: few; V: TRBV7-8; CDR3: CASSGTGGEETQYF; DNA: TGTGCCAGCAGCGGAACAGGGGGAGAGGAGACCCAGTACTTC
J: TRBJ2-3; D: TRBD2; size: many; V: TRBV2; CDR3: CASRMGAGNTQYF; DNA: TGTGCCAGCAGGATGGGAGCGGGGAATACGCAGTATTTT
J: TRBJ1-1; D: TRBD1; size: -; V: TRBV12-3/TRBV12-4; CDR3: CASKTQGALPEAFF; DNA: TGTGCCAGCAAAACACAGGGGGCGCTTCCTGAAGCTTTCTTT
J: TRBJ2-1; D: -; size: -; V: TRBV6-5; CDR3: CASSYLGQNRNEQFF; DNA: TGTGCCAGCAGTTACTTGGGACAAAATCGCAATGAGCAGTTCTTC
J: TRBJ2-5; D: TRBD2; size: few; V: TRBV10-3; CDR3: CAISGTSGYQETQYF; DNA: TGTGCCATCAGTGGGACTAGCGGTTACCAAGAGACCCAGTACTTC
J: TRBJ2-3; D: TRBD2; size: few; V: TRBV5-1; CDR3: CASSLGTSGGSNTQYF; DNA: TGCGCCAGCAGCCTCGGGACTAGCGGGGGGTCAAATACGCAGTATTTT
J: TRBJ1-2; D: TRBD1; size: many; V: TRBV9; CDR3: CASSVGDRGDYGYTF; DNA: TGTGCCAGCAGCGTAGGGGACAGGGGCGACTATGGCTACACCTTC
J: TRBJ2-7; D: TRBD1; size: few; V: TRBV9; CDR3: CASSEQTGQGGDEQYF; DNA: TGTGCCAGCAGCGAACAAACCGGACAGGGTGGAGACGAGCAGTACTTC
J: TRBJ2-3; D: TRBD1; size: many; V: TRBV7-9; CDR3: CASSSTGSGTDTQYF; DNA: TGTGCCAGCAGCTCGACAGGGTCTGGCACAGATACGCAGTATTTT
J: TRBJ2-5; D: -; size: many; V: TRBV6-5; CDR3: CASSLRDARETQYF; DNA: TGTGCCAGCAGTCTCCGGGACGCGCGAGAGACCCAGTACTTC
J: TRBJ1-5; D: TRBD1; size: few; V: TRBV7-9; CDR3: CASSSDRVLQPQHF; DNA: TGTGCCAGCAGCTCCGACAGGGTCCTTCAGCCCCAGCATTTT
J: TRBJ1-5; D: -; size: many; V: TRBV7-6; CDR3: CASSPGYNQPQHF; DNA: TGTGCCAGCAGCCCAGGGTACAATCAGCCCCAGCATTTT
J: TRBJ2-3; D: -; size: many; V: TRBV7-2; CDR3: CASSLGSLVTQYF; DNA: TGTGCCAGCAGCTTAGGTAGCCTAGTTACGCAGTATTTT
J: TRBJ1-1; D: -; size: -; V: TRBV18; CDR3: CASSPQVSNTEAFF; DNA: TGTGCCAGCTCACCACAAGTCTCGAACACTGAAGCTTTCTTT
J: TRBJ1-4; D: TRBD1; size: many; V: TRBV15; CDR3: CATSRAAGTGMGKLFF; DNA: TGTGCCACCAGCAGAGCTGCCGGGACAGGGATGGGAAAACTGTTTTTT
J: TRBJ2-7; D: TRBD2; size: few; V: TRBV20-1; CDR3: CSARGGSGSTRSYEQYF; DNA: TGCAGTGCTAGAGGTGGTAGCGGGAGTACCCGCTCCTACGAGCAGTACTTC
J: TRBJ1-1; D: -; size: many; V: TRBV7-8; CDR3: CASSLVQGGGEAFF; DNA: TGTGCCAGCAGCTTAGTGCAGGGAGGGGGTGAAGCTTTCTTT
J: TRBJ2-3; D: -; size: few; V: TRBV7-6; CDR3: CASSLISWDTQYF; DNA: TGTGCCAGCAGCTTAATCTCTTGGGATACGCAGTATTTT
J: TRBJ2-3; D: -; size: many; V: TRBV5-1; CDR3: CASSYARVATDTQYF; DNA: TGCGCCAGCAGCTATGCGAGGGTTGCTACAGATACGCAGTATTTT
J: TRBJ2-3; D: TRBD2; size: -; V: TRBV5-1; CDR3: CASSLGLALGDTQYF; DNA: TGCGCCAGCAGCTTGGGACTAGCCCTCGGGGATACGCAGTATTTT